This paragraph reports one T cell receptor beta chain. These data come from a study of T cell changes during pregnancy in multiple sclerosis. Assay: immunoSEQ multiplex PCR; the TCRdb copy retains only in-frame clones and omits some. The sample records about 73,000 clones, 92% being singletons. This TCR derives from a female donor in good health, enrolled as a control in a pregnancy study. The starting material was peripheral blood, obtained in the third trimester of pregnancy.

The CDR3, as DNA: TGTGCCAGCAGGAAGGGGGGACAGGCTAACTATGGCTACACCTTC. It translates to CASRKGGQANYGYTF. V gene TRBV2 combines with J gene TRBJ1-2; the match to TRBD1 covers 8 bases. Germline values: CDR1 SNHLY, CDR2 FYNNEI. The CDR3 totals 15 residues. With V trimmed by 6 bases and J by 0 bases, 6 bases remained unmatched.